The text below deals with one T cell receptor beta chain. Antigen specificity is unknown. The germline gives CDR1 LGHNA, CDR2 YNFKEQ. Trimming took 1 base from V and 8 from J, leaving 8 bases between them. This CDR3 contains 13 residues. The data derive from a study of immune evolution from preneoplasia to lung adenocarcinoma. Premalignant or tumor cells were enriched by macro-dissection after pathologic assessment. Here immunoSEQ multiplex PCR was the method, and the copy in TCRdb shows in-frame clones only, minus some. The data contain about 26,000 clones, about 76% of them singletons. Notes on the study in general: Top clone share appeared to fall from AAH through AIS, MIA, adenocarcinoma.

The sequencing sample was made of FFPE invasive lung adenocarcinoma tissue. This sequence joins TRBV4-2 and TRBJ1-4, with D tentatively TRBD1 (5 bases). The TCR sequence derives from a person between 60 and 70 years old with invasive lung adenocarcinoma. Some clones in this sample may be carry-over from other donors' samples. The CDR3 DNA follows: TGTGCCAGCAGCCAAGCAGGGTACGAAAAACTGTTTTTT. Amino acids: CASSQAGYEKLFF.